This TCR beta chain was recorded in a study of CD8 T cells in Susac syndrome. It was with random hexamers that 0.5 to 1 ug RNA was reverse transcribed. The authors amplified TCR beta CDR3 across 54 Vbeta and 13 Jbeta using immunoSEQ multiplex PCR. TCRdb reprocessed the immunoSEQ multiplex PCR reads with MiXCR, giving one entry per CDR3 protein. Seen here are 400,000 to 550,000 distinct CDR3 sequences, around 85% observed once, and the top ten hold 0.09% to 0.15%. Details on this clonotype: The antigen remains undetermined.

CD8+ and CD4+ blood T cells underwent TCR beta sequencing. Negative magnetic isolation gave CD8+ and CD4+ cells; FACS enriched CD8+ TEMRA. Study conclusions and caveats: In its TCR sequencing and HLA analysis, the study acknowledged that the number of individuals was relatively small.

V was shortened by 2 bases and J by 1 base, with 17 bases between the two germline ends. The germline gives CDR1 SEHNR, CDR2 FQNEAQ (reference sequence). The CDR3 is made up of 17 amino acids. The origin of this receptor is a human donor with multiple sclerosis. The sequenced material came from CD8+ T cells from PBMCs. The chain employs TRBV7-9 and TRBJ2-5; D unclear. CDR3 DNA: TGTGCCAGCAGCTTAATCTTAACAGAACCCATCCAAGAGACCCAGTACTTC. It encodes CASSLILTEPIQETQYF. Together with reference TRBV7-9 and TRBJ2-5, the CDR3 gives the full variable domain: DTGVSQNPRHKITKRGQNVTFRCDPISEHNRLYWYRQTLGQGPEFLTYFQNEAQLEKSRLLSDRFSAERPKGSFSTLEIQRTEQGDSAMYLCASSLILTEPIQETQYFGPGTRLLVL.